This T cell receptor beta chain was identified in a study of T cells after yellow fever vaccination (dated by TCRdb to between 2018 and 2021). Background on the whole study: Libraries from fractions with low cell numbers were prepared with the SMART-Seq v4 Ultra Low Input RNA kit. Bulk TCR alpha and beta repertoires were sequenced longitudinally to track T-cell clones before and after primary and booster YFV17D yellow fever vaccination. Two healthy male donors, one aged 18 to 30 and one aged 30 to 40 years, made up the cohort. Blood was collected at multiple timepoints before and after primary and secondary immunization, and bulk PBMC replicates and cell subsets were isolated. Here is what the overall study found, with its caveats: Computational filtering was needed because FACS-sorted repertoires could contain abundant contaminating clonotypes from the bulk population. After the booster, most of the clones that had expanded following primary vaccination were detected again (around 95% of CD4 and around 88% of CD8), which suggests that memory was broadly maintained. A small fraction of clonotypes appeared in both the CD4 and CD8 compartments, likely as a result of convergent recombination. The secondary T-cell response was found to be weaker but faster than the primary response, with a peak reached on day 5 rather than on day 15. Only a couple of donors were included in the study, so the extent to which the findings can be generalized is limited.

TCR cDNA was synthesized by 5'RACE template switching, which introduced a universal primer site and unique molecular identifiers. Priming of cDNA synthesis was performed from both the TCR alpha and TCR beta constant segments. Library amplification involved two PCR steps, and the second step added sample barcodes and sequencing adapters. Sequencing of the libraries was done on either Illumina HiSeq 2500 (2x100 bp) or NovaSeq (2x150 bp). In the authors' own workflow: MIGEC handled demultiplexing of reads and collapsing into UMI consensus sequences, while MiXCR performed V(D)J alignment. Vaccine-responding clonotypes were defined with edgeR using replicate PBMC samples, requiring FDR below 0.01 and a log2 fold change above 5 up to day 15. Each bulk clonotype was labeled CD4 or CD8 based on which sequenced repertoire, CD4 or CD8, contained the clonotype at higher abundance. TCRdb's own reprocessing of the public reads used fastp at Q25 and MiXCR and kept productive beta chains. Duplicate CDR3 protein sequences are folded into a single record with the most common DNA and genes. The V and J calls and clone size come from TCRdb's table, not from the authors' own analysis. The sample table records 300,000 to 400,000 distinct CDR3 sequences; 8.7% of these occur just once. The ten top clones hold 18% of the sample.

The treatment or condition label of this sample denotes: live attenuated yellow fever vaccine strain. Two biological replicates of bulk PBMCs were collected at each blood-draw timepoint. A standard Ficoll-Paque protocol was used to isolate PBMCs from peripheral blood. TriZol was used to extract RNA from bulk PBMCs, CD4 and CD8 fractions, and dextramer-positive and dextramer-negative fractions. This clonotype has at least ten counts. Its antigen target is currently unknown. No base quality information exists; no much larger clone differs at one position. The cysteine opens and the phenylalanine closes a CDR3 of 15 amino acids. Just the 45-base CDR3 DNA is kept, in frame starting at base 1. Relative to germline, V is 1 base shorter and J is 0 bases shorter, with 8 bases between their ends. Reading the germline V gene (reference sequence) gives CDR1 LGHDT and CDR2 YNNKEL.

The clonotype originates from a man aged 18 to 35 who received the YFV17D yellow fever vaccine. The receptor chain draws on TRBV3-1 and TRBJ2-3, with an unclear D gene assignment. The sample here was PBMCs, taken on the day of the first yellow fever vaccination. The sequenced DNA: TGTGCCAGCAGCCAAGTCCGGGCCAGCACAGATACGCAGTATTTT. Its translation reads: CASSQVRASTDTQYF.